This is a list of T cell receptor beta chains from one sample in a study of blood T cell repertoires in COVID-19. The data were produced by immunoSEQ multiplex PCR, yet TCRdb's version contains in-frame clones alone and is incomplete. The sample shows more than 200,000 clones, approximately 86% of them seen only once. What was sequenced was PBMCs or T cells enriched from blood (not recorded which). These receptors were taken from a woman in her forties or fifties who had recovered from COVID-19. The CDR3 runs from the conserved cysteine through the conserved F or W. A D gene is named only where the DNA matches it firmly. Clone size appears in some rows only: once, few, many, or a class for an expanded clone.

14	TRBV6-2/TRBV6-3	NA	TRBJ2-2	TRBD2	TGTGCCAGCAGTCGACTCGGGAGGGCCGGGGAGCTGTTTTTT	CASSRLGRAGELFF
17	TRBV30	NA	TRBJ2-1	TRBD2	TGTGCCGGTCACGCTGTTAGACTAGCGGGAGGGAAGAATGAGCAGTTCTTC	CAGHAVRLAGGKNEQFF
13	TRBV19	NA	TRBJ2-7	TRBD1	TGTGCCAGTAGGGCACAGGGGGCCTACGAGCAGTACTTC	CASRAQGAYEQYF
17	TRBV28	NA	TRBJ1-2	NA	TGTGCCAGCAGTTTAAAAAGCAGCGGAGGGACTAACTATGGCTACACCTTC	CASSLKSSGGTNYGYTF
16	TRBV24-1	NA	TRBJ1-2	TRBD1	TGTGCCACTCTCCACCCTCTTGACAGGGGGGACTATGGCTACACCTTC	CATLHPLDRGDYGYTF
14	TRBV7-3	NA	TRBJ1-1	NA	TGTGCCAGCAGCCCCGAGGGAAGGAACACTGAAGCTTTCTTT	CASSPEGRNTEAFF
15	TRBV5-1	NA	TRBJ2-7	TRBD1	TGCGCCAGCAGCTCCGGGACAGGGGGATATTACGAGCAGTACTTC	CASSSGTGGYYEQYF
15	TRBV5-4	NA	TRBJ1-1	TRBD1	TGTGCCAGCAGCACCACCGGGACAGGGGGCACTGAAGCTTTCTTT	CASSTTGTGGTEAFF
16	TRBV30	NA	TRBJ1-1	TRBD1	TGTGCCTGGAGTTACGACAGGGTGACTAGGGACACTGAAGCTTTCTTT	CAWSYDRVTRDTEAFF
14	TRBV5-1	NA	TRBJ2-5	NA	TGCGCCAGCAGCTTCGAGAGGCATCAAGAGACCCAGTACTTC	CASSFERHQETQYF
16	TRBV4-3	NA	TRBJ2-7	NA	TGCGCCAGCAGCCAAGTCCCCTTTAGCGGAGACTACGAGCAGTACTTC	CASSQVPFSGDYEQYF
13	TRBV7-6	once	TRBJ1-5	TRBD1	TGTGCCAGCAGCTTTGACAGGGGCCAGCCCCAGCATTTT	CASSFDRGQPQHF
16	TRBV5-1	few	TRBJ2-2	NA	TGCGCCAGCAGCTTGTTATCAGGAGGGAACACCGGGGAGCTGTTTTTT	CASSLLSGGNTGELFF
14	TRBV28	NA	TRBJ2-3	TRBD1	TGTGCCAGCAGTGGGGACAGGGGGCGAGATACGCAGTATTTT	CASSGDRGRDTQYF
15	TRBV12-5	NA	TRBJ1-1	TRBD1	TGTGCTAGTGGCACCGAGGGACAGGGGAGCACTGAAGCTTTCTTT	CASGTEGQGSTEAFF
18	TRBV11-2	NA	TRBJ1-1	NA	TGTGCCAGCAGCTTAGATATTTCCCAGGGCACTAAGAACACTGAAGCTTTCTTT	CASSLDISQGTKNTEAFF
15	TRBV4-1	NA	TRBJ2-6	NA	TGCGCCAGCAGCACTTTCCCGTCGTTGGCCAACGTCCTGACTTTC	CASSTFPSLANVLTF
13	TRBV9	NA	TRBJ1-3	NA	TGTGCCAGCAGCGTGACGGAGGGAAACACCATATATTTT	CASSVTEGNTIYF
16	TRBV11-3	NA	TRBJ2-2	TRBD2	TGTGCCAGCAGCCTTGCTAGCGGGAGGTATACCGGGGAGCTGTTTTTT	CASSLASGRYTGELFF
14	TRBV9	NA	TRBJ2-1	TRBD1	TGTGCCAGCAGTCCGGGACAGGGCAACAATGAGCAGTTCTTC	CASSPGQGNNEQFF
14	TRBV2	NA	TRBJ1-1	NA	TGTGCCAGCAGGAGGTCGGCTTGGGACACTGAAGCTTTCTTT	CASRRSAWDTEAFF
14	TRBV7-9	NA	TRBJ1-1	NA	TGTGCCAGCAGCCCCCCTCGAGGTCTCACTGAAGCTTTCTTT	CASSPPRGLTEAFF
14	TRBV6-6	NA	TRBJ1-3	NA	TGTGCCAGCGGCGGTCCCGACTCTGGAAACACCATATATTTT	CASGGPDSGNTIYF
14	TRBV5-1	NA	TRBJ2-1	NA	TGCGCCAGCAGCCTGAAGTTAGGGGCCGGTGAGCAGTTCTTC	CASSLKLGAGEQFF
16	TRBV19	NA	TRBJ1-5	NA	TGTGCCAGTAGTATATTCAAGGATACAACAGATCAGCCCCAGCATTTT	CASSIFKDTTDQPQHF
12	TRBV6-5	NA	TRBJ2-7	NA	TGTGCCACGACGACAGGTTTCGACGAGCAGTACTTC	CATTTGFDEQYF
17	TRBV4-2	few	TRBJ2-2	NA	TGTGCCAGCAGCCCAAGGGCCCTAGCCACGAACACCGGGGAGCTGTTTTTT	CASSPRALATNTGELFF
17	TRBV7-9	NA	TRBJ1-2	NA	TGTGCCAGCAGCCCCATATCCGCGACAGACGTACTCTATGGCTACACCTTC	CASSPISATDVLYGYTF
16	TRBV7-9	NA	TRBJ2-5	TRBD2	TGTGCCAGCAGCTTAGCGGGACTAGCGGCCCAAGAGACCCAGTACTTC	CASSLAGLAAQETQYF
11	TRBV11-3	NA	TRBJ2-1	NA	TGTGCCAGCAGCCCCGGGGGAGAGCAGTTCTTC	CASSPGGEQFF
14	TRBV4-1	NA	TRBJ2-5	NA	TGCGCCAGCAGCCAGAATCGGTTCCAAGAGACCCAGTACTTC	CASSQNRFQETQYF
15	TRBV7-3	NA	TRBJ2-7	NA	TGTGCCAGCAGCTTATCCGCCGCTAGCTCCTACGAGCAGTACTTC	CASSLSAASSYEQYF
14	TRBV7-9	NA	TRBJ2-7	TRBD2	TGTGCCAGCAGCACATGGCGGGAGGGCCCCGAGCAGTACTTC	CASSTWREGPEQYF
15	TRBV18	NA	TRBJ2-5	TRBD2	TGTGCCAGCTCACCAGGGAGCGGGAGGCAAGAGACCCAGTACTTC	CASSPGSGRQETQYF
13	TRBV4-1	NA	TRBJ2-3	NA	TGCGCCAGCAGCCGAGCCGGAGCAGATACGCAGTATTTT	CASSRAGADTQYF
13	TRBV12-3/TRBV12-4	NA	TRBJ2-1	NA	TGTGCCTGTGGCGGGACCTCCTACAATGAGCAGTTCTTC	CACGGTSYNEQFF
14	TRBV4-1	NA	TRBJ2-7	TRBD2	TGCGCCAGCAGCGTCTCAGCGGGAGGGCGCGAGCAGTACTTC	CASSVSAGGREQYF
15	TRBV4-1	NA	TRBJ1-3	NA	TGCGCCAGCAGCCAAGTGGCTGGCTCTGGAAACACCATATATTTT	CASSQVAGSGNTIYF
15	TRBV5-5	NA	TRBJ1-1	NA	TGTGCCAGCAGCTTGATTTACAGGGTTAGGACTGAAGCTTTCTTT	CASSLIYRVRTEAFF
14	TRBV28	once	TRBJ2-7	NA	TGTGCCAGCAGATTGGGGGCACGAACCTACGAGCAGTACTTC	CASRLGARTYEQYF
16	TRBV18	NA	TRBJ1-2	NA	TGTGCCAGCTCCCAAGCCTTGAACACAGCTAACTATGGCTACACCTTC	CASSQALNTANYGYTF
13	TRBV12-3/TRBV12-4	NA	TRBJ1-5	NA	TGTGCCAGCAGTTTAGGACATTTTGAGCCCCAGCATTTT	CASSLGHFEPQHF
15	TRBV3-1/TRBV3-2	once	TRBJ1-6	TRBD1	TGTGCCAGCAGCCAAGGCGGGCAGGGGGCTTCACCCCTCCACTTT	CASSQGGQGASPLHF
14	TRBV15	many	TRBJ2-5	TRBD1	TGTGCCACCAGCAGTCGCACAGGGGGAGAGACCCAGTACTTC	CATSSRTGGETQYF
14	TRBV3-1/TRBV3-2	NA	TRBJ2-7	TRBD1	TGTGCCAGCGGGCATCGGGACAGGGACCACGAGCAGTACTTC	CASGHRDRDHEQYF
13	TRBV19	NA	TRBJ1-2	NA	TGTGCCAGCCCCCCGGGACACGGGAATGGCTACACCTTC	CASPPGHGNGYTF
13	TRBV10-3	NA	TRBJ2-1	NA	TGTGCCATCAGTGAGGTATCGGGCAATGAGCAGTTCTTC	CAISEVSGNEQFF
13	TRBV6-2/TRBV6-3	NA	TRBJ2-7	NA	TGTGCCAGCAGTTACTCGACAGACTACGAGCAGTACTTC	CASSYSTDYEQYF
17	TRBV27	NA	TRBJ1-6	NA	TGTGCCAGCAGTTTATTGGACAGCAGCTCCTATAATTCACCCCTCCACTTT	CASSLLDSSSYNSPLHF
11	TRBV3-1/TRBV3-2	NA	TRBJ1-4	NA	TGTGCCAGCAGCCAACCGGGGAAACTGTTTTTT	CASSQPGKLFF
18	TRBV29-1	NA	TRBJ1-1	NA	TGCAGCGTTGAAGGTATTAGTGGACAGTCGCCTATGAACACTGAAGCTTTCTTT	CSVEGISGQSPMNTEAFF
14	TRBV7-9	NA	TRBJ2-1	TRBD1	TGTGCCAGCAGGGGACAGGGTCCCCTTAATGAGCAGTTCTTC	CASRGQGPLNEQFF
15	TRBV7-2	NA	TRBJ2-7	TRBD2	TGTGCCAGCAGCCCCTGGAGGGCGGGAGGCTACGAGCAGTACTTC	CASSPWRAGGYEQYF
13	TRBV27	NA	TRBJ1-6	NA	TGTGCCAGCAGTGTAACCTCCAGGGGTATTACCCACTTT	CASSVTSRGITHF
13	TRBV4-1	NA	TRBJ2-7	TRBD2	TGCGCCAGCAGTCTGAGGGAGGGCTACGAGCAGTACTTC	CASSLREGYEQYF